This TCR beta chain was obtained from a study of blood T cell repertoires in COVID-19. Overall study: Acute-phase and convalescent COVID-19 samples originated in the United States, Italy and Spain.

TCRdb's copy holds only in-frame clones and misses some; the assay was immunoSEQ multiplex PCR. This table holds roughly 100,000 clones, 65% to 90% found once. The ends lost 3 bases at V and 3 bases at J; junction bases unmatched: 4. This CDR3 is 14 amino acids long. CDR1 SGHTA and CDR2 FQGTGA come from the germline V gene. This TCR was recovered from a man older than 75 with acute or convalescent COVID-19. What was sequenced was peripheral blood. V and J are TRBV7-3 and TRBJ1-1, with TRBD1 matching over 7 bases. The CDR3 spells CASSLTGTDTEAFF. The CDR3 DNA reads as TGTGCCAGCAGCTTGACCGGGACAGACACTGAAGCTTTCTTT.